This T cell receptor beta chain was captured in a study of T cells in Graves' hyperthyroidism and ophthalmopathy. General study results and limits: Model output signaled ophthalmopathy a median about 6.3 months ahead of onset. Blood also showed most of the thyroid clonotypes that were expanded above 0.001.

Amplification yielded TCR beta CDR3 regions, with RNA transcripts as the source. The TCR CDR3 was amplified in a first-round RT-PCR using the HTBI primer set. From the multiplex PCR reads, TCRdb called clonotypes with MiXCR, one entry per CDR3 protein. The table lists 300,000 or so distinct CDR3 sequences, roughly 15% of them singletons. Orbital computed tomography, thyroid ultrasound, serum thyroxine and TRAb, and clinical symptoms together informed the diagnoses. The V and J ends lost 4 bases and 5 bases respectively, with 11 bases between them. CDR1 is MNHEY, CDR2 SVGAGI, per germline. CDR3 length: 13 amino acids. This clonotype was observed a handful of times. Its antigen is undetermined.

The sequenced sample consisted of blood. The receptor's source is a man under 40 with Graves' hyperthyroidism. This rearrangement joins TRBV6-5 to TRBJ2-5; D is unclear. The CDR3 loop reads CASSSSLEETQYF. DNA of the CDR3: TGTGCCAGCAGTTCATCCCTGGAGGAGACCCAGTACTTC.